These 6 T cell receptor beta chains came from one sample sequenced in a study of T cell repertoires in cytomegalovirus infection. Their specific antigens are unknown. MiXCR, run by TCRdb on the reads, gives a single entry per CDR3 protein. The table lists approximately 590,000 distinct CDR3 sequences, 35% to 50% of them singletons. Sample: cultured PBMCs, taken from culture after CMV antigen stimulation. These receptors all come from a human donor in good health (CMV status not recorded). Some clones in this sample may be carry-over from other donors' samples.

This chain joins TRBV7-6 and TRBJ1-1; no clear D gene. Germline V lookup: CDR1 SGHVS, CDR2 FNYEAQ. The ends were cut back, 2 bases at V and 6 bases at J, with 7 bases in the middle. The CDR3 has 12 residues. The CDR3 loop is CASSLKGPEAFF. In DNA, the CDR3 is TGTGCCAGCAGCTTAAAGGGCCCTGAAGCTTTCTTT.

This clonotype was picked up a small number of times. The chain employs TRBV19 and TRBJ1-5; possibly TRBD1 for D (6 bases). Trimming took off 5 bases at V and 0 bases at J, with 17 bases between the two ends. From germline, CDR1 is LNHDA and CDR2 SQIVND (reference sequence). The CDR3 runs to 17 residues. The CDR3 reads CASSPGTQTYSNQPQHF. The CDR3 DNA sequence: TGTGCCAGTAGTCCGGGGACACAGACGTATAGCAATCAGCCCCAGCATTTT. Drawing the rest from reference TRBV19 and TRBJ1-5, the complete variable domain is DGGITQSPKYLFRKEGQNVTLSCEQNLNHDAMYWYRQDPGQGLRLIYYSQIVNDFQKGDIAEGYSVSREKKESFPLTVTSAQKNPTAFYLCASSPGTQTYSNQPQHFGDGTRLSIL.

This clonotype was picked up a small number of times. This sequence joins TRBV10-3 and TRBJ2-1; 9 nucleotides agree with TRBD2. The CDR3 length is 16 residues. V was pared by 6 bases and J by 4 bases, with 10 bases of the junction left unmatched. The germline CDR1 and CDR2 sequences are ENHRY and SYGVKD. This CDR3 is CAISETGGGEYNEQFF. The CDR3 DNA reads TGTGCCATCAGCGAGACTGGCGGGGGGGAATACAATGAGCAGTTCTTC.

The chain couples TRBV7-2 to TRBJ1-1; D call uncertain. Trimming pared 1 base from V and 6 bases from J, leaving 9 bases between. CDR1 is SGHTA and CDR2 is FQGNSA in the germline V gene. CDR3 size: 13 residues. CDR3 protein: CASSLDRRAEAFF. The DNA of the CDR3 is TGTGCCAGCAGCTTAGATAGGCGGGCTGAAGCTTTCTTT.

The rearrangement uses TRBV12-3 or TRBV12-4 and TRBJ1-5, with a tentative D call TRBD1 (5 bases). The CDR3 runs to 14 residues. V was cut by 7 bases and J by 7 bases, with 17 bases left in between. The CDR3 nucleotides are TGTGCCAGCACCCTAGGGGCAGGCGCCCAGCCCCAGCATTTT. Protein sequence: CASTLGAGAQPQHF.

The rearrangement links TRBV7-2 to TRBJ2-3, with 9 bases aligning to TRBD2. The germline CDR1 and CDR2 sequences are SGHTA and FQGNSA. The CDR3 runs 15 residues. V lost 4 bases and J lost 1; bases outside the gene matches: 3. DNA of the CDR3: TGTGCCAGCAGCTCGGCTAGCGGGGGCACAGATACGCAGTATTTT. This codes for CASSSASGGTDTQYF.